This passage covers 32 T cell receptor beta chains from one sample sequenced in a study of vaccination and CD4 T cells after COVID-19. The treatment was: roughly nine-day PBMC culture with coronavirus spike peptide pools or control peptides (ViraFEST assay). These receptors lack a known antigen. With the Oncomine TCR Beta short-read assay, DNA from cultured CD4+ T cells was sequenced. One entry per CDR3 protein, called by TCRdb with MiXCR from the PCR reads. The table records roughly 15,000 distinct CDR3 sequences, about 47% of them present only once. The sample taken for sequencing was CD4+ T cells from blood, cultured in vitro. All receptors derive from a human donor who had recovered from COVID-19.

V is TRBV20-1 and J is TRBJ2-5; tentatively, D is TRBD2 (6 bases). Per germline, CDR1 DFQATT and CDR2 SNEGSKA (reference sequence). The V end lost 4 bases, the J end lost 9 bases, and 15 bases lay between the germline ends. The CDR3 has 12 amino acids. In DNA form, the CDR3 reads TGCAGTGCTAATGGAGGGACGGTGGCCCAGTACTTC. Protein product: CSANGGTVAQYF.

The V call is TRBV28, the J call TRBJ1-1, with D possibly being TRBD1 (5 bases). Germline V gene sequence: CDR1 MDHEN, CDR2 SYDVKM. The CDR3 has 13 residues. The V end lost 8 bases, the J end lost 3 bases, and 13 bases lay between the germline ends. CDR3 DNA: TGTGCCAGCCCAACCGGGGCGGACACTGAAGCTTTCTTT. Amino acid sequence: CASPTGADTEAFF. Variable domain in full (rest from reference TRBV28 and TRBJ1-1): DVKVTQSSRYLVKRTGEKVFLECVQDMDHENMFWYRQDPGLGLRLIYFSYDVKMKEKGDIPEGYSVSREKKERFSLILESASTNQTSMYLCASPTGADTEAFFGQGTRLTVV.

The rearrangement uses TRBV7-3 and TRBJ2-3, with 8 bases lining up with TRBD2. Germline CDR1 is SGHTA and CDR2 is FQGTGA. There are 14 residues in the CDR3. J was trimmed by 10 bases and V by 2 bases; bases with no gene match: 8. CDR3 loop: CASSLGLAAGAQYF. The DNA for the CDR3 is TGTGCCAGCAGCTTAGGACTAGCCGCCGGGGCGCAGTATTTT.

This sequence joins TRBV5-4 and TRBJ1-1; unclear D gene. This CDR3 comprises 14 residues. The V gene lost 6 bases and the J gene lost 5 bases, with 17 bases spanning the gap. Germline-derived CDR1 and CDR2 are SGHNT and YYREEE (reference sequence). The CDR3 is CASTASGVGTEAFF. The CDR3 DNA follows: TGTGCCAGCACGGCGTCCGGGGTCGGGACTGAAGCTTTCTTT.

The J gene is TRBJ2-1, the V gene TRBV5-1, with 10 bases that match TRBD2. The CDR3 is 17 residues long. From germline, CDR1 is SGHRS and CDR2 YFSETQ. J was trimmed by 8 bases and V by 1 base; bases with no gene match: 12. This chain's CDR3 is CASSLSASGSQRDEQFF. CDR3 bases: TGCGCCAGCAGCTTGTCGGCTAGCGGGAGCCAGAGGGATGAGCAGTTCTTC.

The sample holds a few counts of this clonotype. The V gene is TRBV27, the J gene TRBJ2-5; 8 bases align to TRBD1. Germline lookup yields CDR1 MNHEY and CDR2 SMNVEV (reference sequence). The V gene end was trimmed by 5 bases and the J gene end by 2 bases; junction bases not matched to a gene: 7. The length of the CDR3 is 15 residues. The CDR3 bases are TGTGCCAGCAGTCCCCGGACAGGGAAACAAGAGACCCAGTACTTC. Translating gives CASSPRTGKQETQYF.

This clonotype appeared a few times. The V and J genes are TRBV6-1 and TRBJ1-5; the D is unclear. The germline V gene encodes CDR1 MNHNS and CDR2 SASEGT. Trimming cost V 2 bases and J 6 bases, with 14 bases left between them. The CDR3 has 15 amino acids. The CDR3 spells CASSESREWSQPQHF. Here the CDR3 DNA reads TGTGCCAGCAGTGAATCGAGGGAATGGAGTCAGCCCCAGCATTTT.

The V and J genes are TRBV19 and TRBJ1-1, with D hard to call. Germline lookup yields CDR1 LNHDA and CDR2 SQIVND (reference sequence). The CDR3 runs 14 residues. With 1 base removed from V and 1 base from J, the gap between germline ends came to 7 bases. The CDR3 sequence: CASSIVWRNTEAFF. The CDR3 region has the DNA TGTGCCAGTAGTATAGTTTGGCGGAACACTGAAGCTTTCTTT.

The chain combines TRBV19 with TRBJ2-7, with 7 positions matching TRBD1. The trim removed 4 bases at V and 3 bases at J, leaving 9 bases unmatched. There are 15 residues in the CDR3. From germline, CDR1 is LNHDA and CDR2 SQIVND (reference sequence). As DNA, the CDR3 is TGTGCCAGTAGTACTGGGGTACAGGGGTTCTACGAGCAGTACTTC. Residues: CASSTGVQGFYEQYF.

This chain links TRBV15 with TRBJ2-7; 8 positions match TRBD1. CDR3 length: 14 residues. V was pared by 1 base and J by 2 bases, with 1 base of the junction left unmatched. Looked up from germline, CDR1 is LNHNV and CDR2 is YYDKDF (reference sequence). The CDR3 loop is CATSRVRGPYEQYF. The DNA of the CDR3 is TGTGCCACCAGCAGAGTCAGGGGGCCCTACGAGCAGTACTTC.

This clonotype showed up just once. The chain is built from TRBV10-3 and TRBJ2-2; 9 bases are a match to TRBD1. Germline CDR1 is ENHRY and CDR2 is SYGVKD. The CDR3 has 15 amino acids. J lost 4 bases, V lost 3 bases, and 3 bases had no gene match. The CDR3 sequence: CAISEWDRATGELFF. Written as DNA, the CDR3 is TGTGCCATCAGTGAATGGGACAGGGCCACCGGGGAGCTGTTTTTT.

The V and J genes are TRBV4-2 and TRBJ2-5, with 9 bases aligning to TRBD2. The CDR3 is made up of 16 amino acids. Germline V gene data show CDR1 as LGHNA and CDR2 as YNFKEQ. The V gene end was trimmed by 2 bases and the J gene end by 1 base; junction bases not matched to a gene: 5. CDR3 amino acids: CASSQKTSGVQETQYF. Here the CDR3 DNA reads TGTGCCAGCAGCCAAAAGACTAGCGGAGTCCAAGAGACCCAGTACTTC.

A few counts support this clonotype. The chain is built from TRBV6-2 or TRBV6-3 and TRBJ2-7, with TRBD2 identical over 13 bases. The V gene's germline CDR1 is MNHEY and CDR2 SVGEGT. There are 16 residues in the CDR3. V gave up 5 bases and J gave up 5 bases; unmatched junction bases: 9. For the CDR3, the DNA is TGTGCCAGCAGTGGACTAGCGGGAGAACTAAAGAACGAGCAGTACTTC. Amino acids: CASSGLAGELKNEQYF.

The chain joins TRBV20-1 to TRBJ2-7, with TRBD2 as a possible D gene (5 bases). V was cut by 5 bases and J by 5 bases, with 10 bases left in between. Looked up from germline, CDR1 is DFQATT and CDR2 is SNEGSKA (reference sequence). The length of the CDR3 is 11 residues. The CDR3 DNA is TGCAGTGCTCTGGGGAGCGACGAGCAGTACTTC. Translated, it gives CSALGSDEQYF.

V and J are TRBV12-5 and TRBJ2-3, with D hard to call. Trimming cost V 7 bases and J 4 bases, with 9 bases left between them. The V gene's germline CDR1 is LGHNT and CDR2 FRNRAP. This CDR3 is 12 amino acids long. CDR3 in amino acids: CASAPEADTQYF. The CDR3 DNA follows: TGTGCTAGTGCCCCTGAGGCAGATACGCAGTATTTT.

The chain employs TRBV29-1 and TRBJ2-7; 13 bases are shared with TRBD2. V shed 7 bases and J 4 bases; nucleotides not matched to a gene: 4. The CDR3 totals 13 residues. CDR1 is SQVTM and CDR2 is ANQGSEA in the germline V gene. The CDR3 is CSARTSGSYEQYF. The CDR3 coding sequence is TGCAGCGCTAGGACTAGCGGGAGTTACGAGCAGTACTTC.

V and J are TRBV20-1 and TRBJ2-5, with a tentative D call TRBD2 (6 bases). Germline assignment: CDR1 DFQATT and CDR2 SNEGSKA (reference sequence). V was clipped by 4 bases and J by 4 bases, with 16 bases between them. CDR3 size: 14 residues. Here the CDR3 reads CSAITGVRRETQYF. The CDR3, as DNA: TGCAGTGCTATAACGGGAGTTAGGCGAGAGACCCAGTACTTC.

This chain joins TRBV18 and TRBJ1-1; TRBD1 matches 7 bases. Germline CDR1 is KGHSH and CDR2 is LQKENI. The CDR3 is 15 residues long. J lost 1 base, V lost 6 bases, and 8 bases had no gene match. In DNA, the CDR3 is TGTGCCAGCTCCCCCATGACAGGGTCGAACACTGAAGCTTTCTTT. Its protein product is CASSPMTGSNTEAFF.

V gene TRBV3-1 combines with J gene TRBJ1-6, with D possibly TRBD1 on 5 matching bases. The V end lost 1 base, the J end lost 7 bases, and 17 bases lay between the germline ends. Germline lookup yields CDR1 LGHDT and CDR2 YNNKEL (reference sequence). CDR3 length: 17 amino acids. The CDR3 is CASSQALTGRMNSPLHF. In DNA form, the CDR3 reads TGTGCCAGCAGCCAAGCCCTGACGGGACGGATGAATTCACCCCTCCACTTT.

The chain has TRBV20-1 and TRBJ2-1, with TRBD2 identical over 10 bases. V was clipped by 0 bases and J by 5 bases; unmatched bases: 4. Germline CDR1 reads DFQATT; CDR2 reads SNEGSKA (reference sequence). The CDR3 is 15 residues long. For the CDR3, the DNA is TGCAGTGCTAGAGACGTAGCGGGAGGCCACAATGAGCAGTTCTTC. Translation gives CSARDVAGGHNEQFF.

The chain joins TRBV7-9 to TRBJ2-1; 9 bases agree with TRBD1. The V gene's germline CDR1 is SEHNR and CDR2 FQNEAQ (reference sequence). The junction had 19 bases not matched to a gene; V was cut back by 4 bases and J by 6 bases. The CDR3 is 19 residues long. The CDR3 sequence: CASSSRQGVLAGPSNEQFF. The CDR3 DNA reads TGTGCCAGCAGCTCCCGACAGGGGGTATTGGCGGGACCCTCCAATGAGCAGTTCTTC.

The V call is TRBV6-5, the J call TRBJ2-7, with TRBD2 matching 8 bases. V gave up 4 bases and J gave up 4 bases; unmatched junction bases: 3. Germline values: CDR1 MNHEY, CDR2 SVGAGI. There are 13 residues in the CDR3. For the CDR3, the DNA is TGTGCCAGCAGTTGGGCTAGCGGGTACGAGCAGTACTTC. Its translation is CASSWASGYEQYF.

This chain joins TRBV20-1 and TRBJ2-1; a possible D gene is TRBD2 (5 bases). Germline V gene data show CDR1 as DFQATT and CDR2 as SNEGSKA (reference sequence). Trimming stripped 3 bases from V and 4 bases from J, with 16 bases between. CDR3 length equals 15 residues. This CDR3 reads CSARIALAGYNEQFF. In DNA form, the CDR3 reads TGCAGTGCTAGGATCGCTCTAGCCGGGTACAATGAGCAGTTCTTC.

This sequence joins TRBV6-2 or TRBV6-3 and TRBJ2-1, with 9 bases fitting TRBD1. Germline V gene sequence: CDR1 MNHEY, CDR2 SVGEGT. Germline trimming cut 7 bases from V and 13 bases from J; bases unmatched to any gene: 14. The CDR3 contains 14 residues. The CDR3 reads CASIKGQGRPPQFF. CDR3 bases: TGTGCCAGCATTAAAGGACAGGGGCGCCCCCCACAGTTCTTC.

There are a few counts of this clonotype. The chain couples TRBV6-1 to TRBJ1-2; 7 bases are shared with TRBD1. Germline CDR1 reads MNHNS; CDR2 reads SASEGT. CDR3 length equals 15 residues. V trimming: 7 bases; J trimming: 0 bases; junction bases outside the gene matches: 8. The CDR3: CASKYKGAANYGYTF. In DNA form, the CDR3 reads TGTGCCAGCAAATATAAGGGGGCGGCTAACTATGGCTACACCTTC.

This chain links TRBV5-1 with TRBJ1-2; 7 positions match TRBD1. Losses at the gene ends were 4 bases for V and 5 bases for J; bases not matched to a gene: 14. This CDR3 has 16 residues. Germline CDR1 is SGHRS and CDR2 is YFSETQ. CDR3 sequence reads: CASSPGTAVDGYGYTF. Written as DNA, the CDR3 is TGCGCCAGCAGCCCCGGGACAGCGGTAGATGGATATGGCTACACCTTC. The full variable domain, its missing parts supplied by reference TRBV5-1 and TRBJ1-2, is KAGVTQTPRYLIKTRGQQVTLSCSPISGHRSVSWYQQTPGQGLQFLFEYFSETQRNKGNFPGRFSGRQFSNSRSEMNVSTLELGDSALYLCASSPGTAVDGYGYTFGSGTRLTVV.

This clonotype was seen more than once but under ten times. The rearrangement links TRBV6-1 to TRBJ2-1, with 12 positions matching TRBD2. V lost 6 bases, J lost 8 bases, and 5 bases stayed unmatched. This CDR3 comprises 14 residues. Germline loops: CDR1 MNHNS, CDR2 SASEGT. The CDR3 bases are TGTGCCAGCAGGGTGACTAGCGGGAGATATGAGCAGTTCTTC. Encoded protein: CASRVTSGRYEQFF.

The gene calls are TRBV11-2 and TRBJ2-1, with D unresolved. Germline V lookup: CDR1 SGHAT, CDR2 FQNNGV. This CDR3 is 13 amino acids long. Trimming removed 2 bases from V and 7 bases from J, with 9 bases in between. The CDR3 DNA follows: TGTGCCAGCAGCTTATTTTCGGCTAATGAGCAGTTCTTC. Its translation is CASSLFSANEQFF.

The rearrangement links TRBV11-2 to TRBJ2-7; TRBD1 aligns across 7 bases. The J segment lost 3 bases and the V segment lost 5 bases, leaving 10 bases of the junction unmatched. Germline CDR1 reads SGHAT; CDR2 reads FQNNGV. CDR3 length: 15 amino acids. The CDR3 sequence is CASSRTGTVLYEQYF. In nucleotides, the CDR3 is TGTGCCAGCAGCCGAACCGGGACAGTCCTCTACGAGCAGTACTTC. The full variable domain, rest sourced from reference TRBV11-2 and TRBJ2-7, is EAGVAQSPRYKIIEKRQSVAFWCNPISGHATLYWYQQILGQGPKLLIQFQNNGVVDDSQLPKDRFSAERLKGVDSTLKIQPAKLEDSAVYLCASSRTGTVLYEQYFGPGTRLTVT.

The V and J genes are TRBV7-8 and TRBJ1-5; possibly TRBD1 for D (5 bases). Germline assignment: CDR1 SGHVS and CDR2 FQNEAQ. This CDR3 comprises 16 residues. V lost 0 bases to trimming and J lost 0 bases, with 9 bases between them. The DNA of the CDR3 is TGTGCCAGCAGCTTAGCGGGACGGAATAGCAATCAGCCCCAGCATTTT. Translation gives CASSLAGRNSNQPQHF.

This clonotype was counted a single time. The genes are TRBV18 and TRBJ1-3; perhaps TRBD1 as D (6 bases). The CDR3 totals 15 residues. The V gene lost 3 bases and the J gene lost 4 bases, with 13 bases spanning the gap. Germline V gene data show CDR1 as KGHSH and CDR2 as LQKENI. The CDR3 sequence: CASSPEQGRGNTIYF. The CDR3, as DNA: TGTGCCAGCTCACCCGAACAGGGACGCGGAAACACCATATATTTT.

The V call is TRBV10-3, the J call TRBJ2-7; 8 positions agree with TRBD2. The CDR3 is 14 amino acids. V was pared by 3 bases and J by 7 bases, with 8 bases of the junction left unmatched. Germline lookup yields CDR1 ENHRY and CDR2 SYGVKD. CDR3 in DNA: TGTGCCATCAGTGATTCCAGCGGGAGAGAGGAGCAGTACTTC. Its translation: CAISDSSGREEQYF.